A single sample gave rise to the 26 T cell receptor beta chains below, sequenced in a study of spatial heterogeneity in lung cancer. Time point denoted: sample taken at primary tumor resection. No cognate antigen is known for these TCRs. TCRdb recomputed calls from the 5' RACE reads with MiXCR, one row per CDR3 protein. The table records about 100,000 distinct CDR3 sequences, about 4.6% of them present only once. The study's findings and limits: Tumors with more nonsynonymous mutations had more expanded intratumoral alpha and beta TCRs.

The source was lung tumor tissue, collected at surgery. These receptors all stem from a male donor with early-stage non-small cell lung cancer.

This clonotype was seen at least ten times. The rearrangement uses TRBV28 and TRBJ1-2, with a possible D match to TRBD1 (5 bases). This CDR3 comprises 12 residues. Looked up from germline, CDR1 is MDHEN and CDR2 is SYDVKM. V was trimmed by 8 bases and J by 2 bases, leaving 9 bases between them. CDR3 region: CASHGANYGYTF. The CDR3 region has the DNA TGTGCCAGCCATGGGGCCAACTATGGCTACACCTTC.

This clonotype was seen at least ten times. The CDR3 DNA reads as TGTGCCAGCAGGGTAGCGGAAGAGACCTACAATGAGCAGTTCTTC. It specifies CASRVAEETYNEQFF. V usage is TRBV6-2 or TRBV6-3 and J usage is TRBJ2-1; weak D call: TRBD2 (6 bases). The CDR3 runs 15 residues. V lost 6 bases and J lost 2, with 14 bases in between. CDR1 and CDR2 from the germline V gene are MNHEY and SVGEGT.

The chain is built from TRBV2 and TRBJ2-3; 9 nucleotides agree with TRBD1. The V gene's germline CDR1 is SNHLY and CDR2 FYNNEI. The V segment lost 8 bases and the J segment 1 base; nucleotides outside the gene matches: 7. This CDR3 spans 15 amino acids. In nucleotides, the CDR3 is TGTGCCAGCCGGGACAGGGCGGGTGGCACAGATACGCAGTATTTT. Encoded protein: CASRDRAGGTDTQYF.

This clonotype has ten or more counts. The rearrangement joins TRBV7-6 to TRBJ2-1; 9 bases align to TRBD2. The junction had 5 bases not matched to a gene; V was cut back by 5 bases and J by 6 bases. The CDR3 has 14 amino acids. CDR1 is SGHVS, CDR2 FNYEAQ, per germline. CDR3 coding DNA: TGTGCCAGCAGCCTTAAGACTAGCGGCAATGAGCAGTTCTTC. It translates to CASSLKTSGNEQFF.

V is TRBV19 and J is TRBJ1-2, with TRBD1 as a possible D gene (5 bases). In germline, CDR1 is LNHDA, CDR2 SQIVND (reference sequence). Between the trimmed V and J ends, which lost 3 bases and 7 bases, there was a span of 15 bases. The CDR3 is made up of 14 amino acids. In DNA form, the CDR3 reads TGTGCCAGTAGTATCCAAGGGGCCTGGCGTGGCTACACCTTC. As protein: CASSIQGAWRGYTF.

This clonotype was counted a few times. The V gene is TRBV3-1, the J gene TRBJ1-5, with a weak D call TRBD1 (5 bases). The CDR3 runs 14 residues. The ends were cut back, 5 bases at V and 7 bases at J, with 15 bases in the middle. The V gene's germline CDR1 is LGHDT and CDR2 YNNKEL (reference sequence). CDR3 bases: TGTGCCAGCAGCTCTTTAGGGCGGGGGCAGCCCCAGCATTTT. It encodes CASSSLGRGQPQHF.

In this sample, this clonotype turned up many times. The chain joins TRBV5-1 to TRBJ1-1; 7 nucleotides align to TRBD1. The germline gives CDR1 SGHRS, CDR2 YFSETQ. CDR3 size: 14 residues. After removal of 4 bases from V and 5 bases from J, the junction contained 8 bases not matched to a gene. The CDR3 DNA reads TGCGCCAGCAGCGCGGAGGGGGCAGGGACTGAAGCTTTCTTT. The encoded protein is CASSAEGAGTEAFF. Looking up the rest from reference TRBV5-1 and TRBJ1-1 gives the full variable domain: KAGVTQTPRYLIKTRGQQVTLSCSPISGHRSVSWYQQTPGQGLQFLFEYFSETQRNKGNFPGRFSGRQFSNSRSEMNVSTLELGDSALYLCASSAEGAGTEAFFGQGTRLTVV.

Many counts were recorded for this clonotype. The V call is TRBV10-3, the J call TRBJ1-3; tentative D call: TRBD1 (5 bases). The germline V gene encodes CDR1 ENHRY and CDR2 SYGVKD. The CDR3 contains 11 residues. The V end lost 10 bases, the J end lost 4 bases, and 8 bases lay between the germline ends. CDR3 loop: CATREGNTIYF. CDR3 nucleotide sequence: TGTGCCACCAGGGAGGGAAACACCATATATTTT.

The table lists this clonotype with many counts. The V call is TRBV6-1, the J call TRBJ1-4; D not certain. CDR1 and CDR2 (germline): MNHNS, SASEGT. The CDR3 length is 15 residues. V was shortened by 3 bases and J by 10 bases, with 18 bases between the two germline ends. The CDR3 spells CASSDAVLRARKLFF. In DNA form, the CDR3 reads TGTGCCAGCAGTGATGCCGTCCTCCGGGCTCGAAAACTGTTTTTT.

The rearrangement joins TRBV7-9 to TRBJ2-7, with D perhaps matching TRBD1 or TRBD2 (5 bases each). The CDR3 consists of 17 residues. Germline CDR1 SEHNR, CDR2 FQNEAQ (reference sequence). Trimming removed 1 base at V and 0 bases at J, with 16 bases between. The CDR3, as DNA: TGTGCCAGCAGCTTAGAGAGGGCGCTAGGGGTCTCCTACGAGCAGTACTTC. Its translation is CASSLERALGVSYEQYF.

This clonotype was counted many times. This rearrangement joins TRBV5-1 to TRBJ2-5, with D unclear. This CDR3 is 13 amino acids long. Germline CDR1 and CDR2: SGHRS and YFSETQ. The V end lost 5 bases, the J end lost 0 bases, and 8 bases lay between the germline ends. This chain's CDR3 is CASRDGYQETQYF. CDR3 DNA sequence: TGCGCCAGCAGGGACGGATACCAAGAGACCCAGTACTTC.

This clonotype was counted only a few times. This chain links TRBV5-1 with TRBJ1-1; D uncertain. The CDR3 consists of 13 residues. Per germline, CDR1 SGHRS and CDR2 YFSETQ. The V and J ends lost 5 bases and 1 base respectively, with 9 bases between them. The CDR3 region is CASSPSGNTEAFF. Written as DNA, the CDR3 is TGCGCCAGCAGTCCCTCAGGGAACACTGAAGCTTTCTTT.

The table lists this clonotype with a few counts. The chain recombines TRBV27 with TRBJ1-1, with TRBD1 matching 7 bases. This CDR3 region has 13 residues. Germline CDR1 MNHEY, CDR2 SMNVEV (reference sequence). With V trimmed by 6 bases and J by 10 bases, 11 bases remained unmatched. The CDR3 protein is CASSPTGPSGAFF. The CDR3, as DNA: TGTGCCAGCAGCCCGACAGGGCCGTCGGGAGCTTTCTTT.

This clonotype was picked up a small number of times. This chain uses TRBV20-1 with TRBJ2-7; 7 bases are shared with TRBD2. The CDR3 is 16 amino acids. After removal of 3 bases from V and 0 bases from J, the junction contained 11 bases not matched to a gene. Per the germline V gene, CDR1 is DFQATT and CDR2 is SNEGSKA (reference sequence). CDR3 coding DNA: TGCAGTGCTAGGGAGCTAGCGGCTCTAAGCTCCTACGAGCAGTACTTC. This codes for CSARELAALSSYEQYF.

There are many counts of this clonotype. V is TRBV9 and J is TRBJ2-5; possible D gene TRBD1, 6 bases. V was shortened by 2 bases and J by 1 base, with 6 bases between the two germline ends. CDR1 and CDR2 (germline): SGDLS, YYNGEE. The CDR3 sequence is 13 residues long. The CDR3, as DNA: TGTGCCAGCAGCGTGGACAGCCAAGAGACCCAGTACTTC. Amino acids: CASSVDSQETQYF.

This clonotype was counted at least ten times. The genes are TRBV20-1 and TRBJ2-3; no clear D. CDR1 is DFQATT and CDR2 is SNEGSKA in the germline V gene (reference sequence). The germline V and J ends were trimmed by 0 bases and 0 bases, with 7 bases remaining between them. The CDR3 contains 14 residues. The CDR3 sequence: CSAREEVSTDTQYF. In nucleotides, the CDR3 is TGCAGTGCTAGAGAAGAAGTTAGCACAGATACGCAGTATTTT.

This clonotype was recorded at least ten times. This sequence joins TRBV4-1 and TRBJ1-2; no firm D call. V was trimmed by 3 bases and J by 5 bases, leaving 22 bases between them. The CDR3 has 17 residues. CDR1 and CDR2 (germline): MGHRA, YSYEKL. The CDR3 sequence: CASSHPGRLDAPYGYTF. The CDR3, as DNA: TGCGCCAGCAGCCATCCCGGGAGGTTGGACGCTCCTTATGGCTACACCTTC.

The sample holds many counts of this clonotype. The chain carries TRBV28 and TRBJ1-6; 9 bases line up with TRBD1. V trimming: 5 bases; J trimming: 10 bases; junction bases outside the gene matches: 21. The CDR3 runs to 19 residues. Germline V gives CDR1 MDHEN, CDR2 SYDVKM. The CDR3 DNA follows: TGTGCCAGCAGTCGGAAATATTCAGGACAGGGGCTGCCAGTGTCACCCCTCCACTTT. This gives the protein CASSRKYSGQGLPVSPLHF.

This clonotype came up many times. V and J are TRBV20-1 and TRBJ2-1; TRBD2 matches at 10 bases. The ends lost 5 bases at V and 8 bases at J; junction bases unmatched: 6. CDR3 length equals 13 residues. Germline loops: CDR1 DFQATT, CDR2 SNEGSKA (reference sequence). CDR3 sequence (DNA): TGCAGTGCTCGTAGCGGGAGGAGCGATGAGCAGTTCTTC. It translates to CSARSGRSDEQFF.

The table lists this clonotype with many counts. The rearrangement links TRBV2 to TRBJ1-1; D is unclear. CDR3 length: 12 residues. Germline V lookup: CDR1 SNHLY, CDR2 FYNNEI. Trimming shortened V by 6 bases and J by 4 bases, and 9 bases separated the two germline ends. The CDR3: CASREMITEAFF. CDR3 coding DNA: TGTGCCAGCAGGGAGATGATCACTGAAGCTTTCTTT.

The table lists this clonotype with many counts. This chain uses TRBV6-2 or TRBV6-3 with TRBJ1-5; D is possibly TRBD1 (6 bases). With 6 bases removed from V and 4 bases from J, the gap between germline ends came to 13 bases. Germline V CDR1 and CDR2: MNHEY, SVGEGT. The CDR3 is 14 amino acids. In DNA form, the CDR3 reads TGTGCCAGCAGAACCCGGACAGCAAATCAGCCCCAGCATTTT. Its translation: CASRTRTANQPQHF.

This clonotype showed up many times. In nucleotides, the CDR3 is TGTGCCAGCATCACCGGAGGAAAACTGTTTTTT. This encodes CASITGGKLFF. V gene TRBV6-6 combines with J gene TRBJ1-4; D not resolved. Germline V gene data show CDR1 as MNHNY and CDR2 as SVGAGI (reference sequence). The V gene lost 7 bases and the J gene lost 10 bases, with 10 bases spanning the gap. The CDR3 contains 11 residues.

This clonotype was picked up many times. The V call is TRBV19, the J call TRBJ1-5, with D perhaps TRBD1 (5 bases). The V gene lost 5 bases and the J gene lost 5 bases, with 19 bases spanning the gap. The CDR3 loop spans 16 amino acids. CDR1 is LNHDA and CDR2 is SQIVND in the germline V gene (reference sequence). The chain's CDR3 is CASSPAGNRGDQPQHF. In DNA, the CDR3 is TGTGCCAGTAGTCCCGCGGGAAATAGGGGAGATCAGCCCCAGCATTTT.

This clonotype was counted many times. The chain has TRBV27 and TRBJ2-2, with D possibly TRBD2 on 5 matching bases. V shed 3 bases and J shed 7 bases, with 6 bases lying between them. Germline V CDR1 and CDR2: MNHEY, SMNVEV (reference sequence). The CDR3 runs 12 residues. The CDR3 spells CASSLDFGELFF. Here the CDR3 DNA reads TGTGCCAGCAGTTTGGACTTCGGGGAGCTGTTTTTT.

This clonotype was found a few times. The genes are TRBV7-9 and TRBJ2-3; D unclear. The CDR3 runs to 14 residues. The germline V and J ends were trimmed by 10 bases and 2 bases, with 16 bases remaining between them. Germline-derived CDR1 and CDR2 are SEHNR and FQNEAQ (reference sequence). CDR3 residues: CATTPLKNTDTQYF. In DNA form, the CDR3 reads TGTGCCACTACACCTTTGAAAAACACAGATACGCAGTATTTT.

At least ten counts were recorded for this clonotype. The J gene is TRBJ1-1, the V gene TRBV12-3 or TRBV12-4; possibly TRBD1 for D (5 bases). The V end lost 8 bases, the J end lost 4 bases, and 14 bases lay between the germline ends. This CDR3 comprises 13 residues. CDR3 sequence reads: CASGTRGATEAFF. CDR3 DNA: TGTGCCAGCGGGACGAGGGGAGCCACTGAAGCTTTCTTT.